These T cell receptor beta chains were read from a single sample in a study of Ad26.COV2.S vaccination and SARS-CoV-2 variants. Using immunoSEQ multiplex PCR, the repertoire was profiled, and TCRdb retains in-frame clones only, with some absent. The sample records about 680,000 clones, 70% to 90% being singletons. Sequenced here: peripheral blood, sampled in a trial of Ad26.COV2.S vaccine versus placebo. Receptors originate from a person aged 18 to 65 who received the Ad26.COV2.S COVID-19 vaccine or a placebo. CDR3s include the opening cysteine and the closing phenylalanine or tryptophan. D genes are given only for firm matches. Only some rows state a clone size, as once, few, many or a class for expanded clones.

- | - | TRBJ1-1 | TRBV7-9 | TGTGCCAGCAGCTTACTGGCGGGGGAAGCTTTCTTT | CASSLLAGEAFF
- | - | TRBJ1-2 | TRBV6-5 | TGTGCCAGCACTACTCTAGGGGGTGGTGGCTACACCTTC | CASTTLGGGGYTF
- | - | TRBJ2-2 | TRBV7-3 | TGTGCCAGCAGCCCCGGACAGCCGGCGACCGGGGAGCTGTTTTTT | CASSPGQPATGELFF
- | - | TRBJ1-1 | TRBV5-5 | TGTGCCAGCAGCTTTTTTGCAGACGTGAACACTGAAGCTTTCTTT | CASSFFADVNTEAFF
TRBD2 | - | TRBJ2-3 | TRBV14 | TGTGCCAGCAGCCTCGTAGGCGGGAGATGGGGTACAGATACGCAGTATTTT | CASSLVGGRWGTDTQYF
- | - | TRBJ2-2 | TRBV19 | TGTGCCAGTAGCCAGGGAAACACCGGGGAGCTGTTTTTT | CASSQGNTGELFF
TRBD1 | few | TRBJ1-5 | TRBV7-2 | TGTGCCAGCAGCCTCCGACAGGGCGATCAGCCCCAGCATTTT | CASSLRQGDQPQHF
TRBD1 | - | TRBJ1-2 | TRBV5-1 | TGCGCCAGCAGCCCCCGGACAGGGGACTATGGCTACACCTTC | CASSPRTGDYGYTF
- | - | TRBJ1-4 | TRBV19 | TGTGCCAGTAGTATAGAGAGGAGTGAAAAACTGTTTTTT | CASSIERSEKLFF
- | - | TRBJ1-1 | TRBV5-1 | TGCGCCAGCAGCTTGAAGATGAACACTGAAGCTTTCTTT | CASSLKMNTEAFF
TRBD2 | - | TRBJ2-7 | TRBV7-9 | TGTGCCAGCAGCCCGGGACTAGCGGGAGTACTTGACGAGCAGTACTTC | CASSPGLAGVLDEQYF
TRBD2 | few | TRBJ2-1 | TRBV2 | TGTGCCAGCAAAAGACTAGCGGTCTACAATGAGCAGTTCTTC | CASKRLAVYNEQFF
- | once | TRBJ1-3 | TRBV6-6 | TGTGCCAGCATCCCCCCCGGGCGAAACACCATATATTTT | CASIPPGRNTIYF
- | - | TRBJ1-1 | TRBV5-4 | TGTGCCAGCAGCTTGGACGCCCCAAGGGACACTGAAGCTTTCTTT | CASSLDAPRDTEAFF
TRBD1 | once | TRBJ2-7 | TRBV18 | TGTGCCAGCTCACCAAGTAGGGACAGCCCTACGGGGCAGTACTTC | CASSPSRDSPTGQYF
- | - | TRBJ1-5 | TRBV4-3 | TGCGCCAGCAGCCAAGATCCACTTTTGGGGGCCCAGCCCCAGCATTTT | CASSQDPLLGAQPQHF
- | once | TRBJ1-1 | TRBV6-6 | TGTGCCAGCAGTCAAACTTTACGGGGCGCTTTCTTT | CASSQTLRGAFF
- | - | TRBJ1-1 | TRBV30 | TGTGCCTGGAGTGTCAGGCTTCTCATGAACACTGAAGCTTTCTTT | CAWSVRLLMNTEAFF
- | - | TRBJ1-2 | TRBV7-9 | TGTGCCAGCAGCTTAACCAGGGACAAGTATGGCTACACCTTC | CASSLTRDKYGYTF
- | - | TRBJ2-1 | TRBV9 | TGTGCCAGCAGCGTAGTTAGCGGTCCAGGGGATGAGCAGTTCTTC | CASSVVSGPGDEQFF
- | - | TRBJ1-4 | TRBV6-1 | TGTGCCAGCAGTGAACCGAACGGGGAAAAACTGTTTTTT | CASSEPNGEKLFF
TRBD1 | - | TRBJ2-5 | TRBV5-1 | TGCGCCAGCAGCTTGGCCGGGACAGGGGGAGAGACCCAGTACTTC | CASSLAGTGGETQYF
TRBD1 | few | TRBJ1-2 | TRBV20-1 | TGCAGTGCTAGTCGAAACAGGGGAGGTGACAACTATGGCTACACCTTC | CSASRNRGGDNYGYTF
TRBD2 | - | TRBJ2-5 | TRBV27 | TGTGCCAGCAGTCCCGGACTAGCGGGAGTTATATTCGAGGAGACCCAGTACTTC | CASSPGLAGVIFEETQYF
TRBD1 | - | TRBJ1-1 | TRBV30 | TGTGCCTGGAGTGTAAGGCAGGGGGGCACTGAAGCTTTCTTT | CAWSVRQGGTEAFF
- | - | TRBJ2-3 | TRBV6-5 | TGTGCCAGCAGTTACTCCCCCTCAGATACGCAGTATTTT | CASSYSPSDTQYF
- | - | TRBJ1-2 | TRBV6-5 | TGTGCCAGCAGCCTACAAATAAACAGGCGCTATGGCTACACCTTC | CASSLQINRRYGYTF
TRBD1 | - | TRBJ1-6 | TRBV5-1 | TGCGCCAGCAGCCCAGGACAGGGACGGTCACCCCTCCACTTT | CASSPGQGRSPLHF
- | - | TRBJ1-1 | TRBV19 | TGTGCCAGTAGTAAGGGCGTTGAAGCTTTCTTT | CASSKGVEAFF
- | - | TRBJ1-1 | TRBV27 | TGTGCCAGCAGTTTTTGGGAGCCTGAAGCTTTCTTT | CASSFWEPEAFF
- | - | TRBJ2-2 | TRBV7-8 | TGTGCCAGCAGCTTAGGGATGGGGGACGGGTACACCGGGGAGCTGTTTTTT | CASSLGMGDGYTGELFF
- | - | TRBJ1-6 | TRBV30 | TGTGCCTGGAGTGTGCAGGGTAATAATTCACCCCTCCACTTT | CAWSVQGNNSPLHF
- | - | TRBJ1-2 | TRBV5-4 | TGTGCCAGCAGCTTGGCCGATCGGCCCTACTATGGCTACACCTTC | CASSLADRPYYGYTF
TRBD2 | - | TRBJ2-3 | TRBV11-2 | TGTGCCAGCAGCTTAGTTCCAGCGGGGAGCACAGATACGCAGTATTTT | CASSLVPAGSTDTQYF
- | - | TRBJ2-3 | TRBV10-1 | TGCGCCAGCAGGAAAAACTCGGGGGCAGATACGCAGTATTTT | CASRKNSGADTQYF
- | - | TRBJ2-7 | TRBV5-4 | TGTGCCAGCGGTCCGGGTGGGGGCGTCTCCTACGAGCAGTACTTC | CASGPGGGVSYEQYF
- | once | TRBJ2-7 | TRBV7-2 | TGTGCCAGCAGCGACCGGGCTTTAACCTACGAGCAGTACTTC | CASSDRALTYEQYF
- | - | TRBJ1-2 | TRBV3-1/TRBV3-2 | TGTGCCAGCAGCCAAGGGCCCGCCGTCTATGGCTACACCTTC | CASSQGPAVYGYTF
TRBD2 | - | TRBJ2-3 | TRBV18 | TGTGCCAGCTCACCGTTTAGAGCGGGGGGGAGCACAGATACGCAGTATTTT | CASSPFRAGGSTDTQYF
- | - | TRBJ1-1 | TRBV24-1 | TGTGCCACCAGTGATTTAAGGGGTACTGAAGCTTTCTTT | CATSDLRGTEAFF
- | - | TRBJ1-4 | TRBV30 | TGTGCCTTTACATCCCAAGGGGAAAAACTGTTTTTT | CAFTSQGEKLFF
- | - | TRBJ1-2 | TRBV15 | TGTGCCACCCGGCGGGGCCATGGCTACACCTTC | CATRRGHGYTF
TRBD1 | - | TRBJ1-5 | TRBV30 | TGTGCCTGGAGCGCTGACAGGGGCAATCAGCCCCAGCATTTT | CAWSADRGNQPQHF
TRBD1 | - | TRBJ2-7 | TRBV6-6 | TGTGCCACCATCAAGCCACAGGGGGCGGGGTACGAGCAGTACTTC | CATIKPQGAGYEQYF
- | - | TRBJ1-4 | TRBV9 | TGTGCCAGCAGCGCCGGGGCCGGGTCTAATGAAAAACTGTTTTTT | CASSAGAGSNEKLFF
- | many | TRBJ1-1 | TRBV3-1/TRBV3-2 | TGTGCCAGCAGCAGATCAGGGAACACTGAAGCTTTCTTT | CASSRSGNTEAFF
TRBD1 | few | TRBJ1-3 | TRBV6-5 | TGTGCCAGCAGTTACCAGGGGGGCTCCTCTGGAAACACCATATATTTT | CASSYQGGSSGNTIYF
TRBD1 | - | TRBJ2-3 | TRBV7-2 | TGTGCCAGCAGATCGCCGGGACAGGGGGCGGCGGATACGCAGTATTTT | CASRSPGQGAADTQYF
- | few | TRBJ1-1 | TRBV6-2/TRBV6-3 | TGTGCCAGCAGTCATCGGACAGACGGCACTGAAGCTTTCTTT | CASSHRTDGTEAFF
- | - | TRBJ1-6 | TRBV19 | TGTGCCAGTAGTATCCGTGAGGATTCACCCCTCCACTTT | CASSIREDSPLHF
TRBD1 | - | TRBJ2-7 | TRBV6-6 | TGTGCCAGCAGTTACTCTCGGGACAGGGTTACCTACGAGCAGTACTTC | CASSYSRDRVTYEQYF
TRBD2 | - | TRBJ2-3 | TRBV7-2 | TGTGCCAGCAGCCGCCCCCGGGGGGGCACAGATACGCAGTATTTT | CASSRPRGGTDTQYF
- | - | TRBJ1-1 | TRBV2 | TGTGCCAGCAGTGGGGGAGTGAACACTGAAGCTTTCTTT | CASSGGVNTEAFF
TRBD2 | few | TRBJ2-5 | TRBV6-5 | TGTGCCAGCACCTCCAGCGGGGAAGAGACCCAGTACTTC | CASTSSGEETQYF
TRBD2 | - | TRBJ2-3 | TRBV30 | TGTGCCTGGAGTGTATCTAGCGGGGCCGGGGATACGCAGTATTTT | CAWSVSSGAGDTQYF
TRBD2 | - | TRBJ2-7 | TRBV7-2 | TGTGCCAGCAGCGTTGAGGGACTAGCGGGGACCTACGAGCAGTACTTC | CASSVEGLAGTYEQYF
- | - | TRBJ1-5 | TRBV20-1 | TGCAGTGCTAGAGGTCCCAGCACCCAGCATTTT | CSARGPSTQHF
- | - | TRBJ1-1 | TRBV7-6 | TGTGCCAGTAGCTCGAACCCTGGGTCGAACACTGAAGCTTTCTTT | CASSSNPGSNTEAFF
TRBD2 | - | TRBJ2-7 | TRBV5-1 | TGCGCCAGCAGCCCTAGCGGGAGAGACTCCTACGAGCAGTACTTC | CASSPSGRDSYEQYF